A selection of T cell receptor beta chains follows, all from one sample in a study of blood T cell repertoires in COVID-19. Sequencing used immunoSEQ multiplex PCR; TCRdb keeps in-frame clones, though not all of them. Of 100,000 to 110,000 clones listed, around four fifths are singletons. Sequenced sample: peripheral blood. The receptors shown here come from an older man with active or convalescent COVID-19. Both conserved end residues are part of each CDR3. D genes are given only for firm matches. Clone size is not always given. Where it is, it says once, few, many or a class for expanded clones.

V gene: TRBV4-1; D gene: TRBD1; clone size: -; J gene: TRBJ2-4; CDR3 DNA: TGCGCCAGCAGCCAAGTGACAGGGAACAAAAACATTCAGTACTTC; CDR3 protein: CASSQVTGNKNIQYF
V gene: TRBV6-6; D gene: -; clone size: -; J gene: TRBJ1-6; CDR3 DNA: TGTGCCAGCACCTTACCCACAGGGCCGGATTCACCCCTCCACTTT; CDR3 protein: CASTLPTGPDSPLHF
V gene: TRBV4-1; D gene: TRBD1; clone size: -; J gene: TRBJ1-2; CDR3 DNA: TGCGCCAGCAGCCAAGATCTTACGGGGACAGGGGGCGACTATGGCTACACCTTC; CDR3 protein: CASSQDLTGTGGDYGYTF
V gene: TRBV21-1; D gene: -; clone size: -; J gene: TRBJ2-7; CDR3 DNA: TGTGCCAGCAGCGGTGGGGCCAGGGCGCCCCACGAGCAGTACTTC; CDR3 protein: CASSGGARAPHEQYF
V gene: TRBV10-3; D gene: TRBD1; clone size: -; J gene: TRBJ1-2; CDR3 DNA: TGTGCCATCAGTGAGCCCCCGACAGGGGAAGGCTACACCTTC; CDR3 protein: CAISEPPTGEGYTF
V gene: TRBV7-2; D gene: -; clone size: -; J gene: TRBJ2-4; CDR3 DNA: TGTGCCAGCGCCAGCGCCAGGGTCCAAAACATTCAGTACTTC; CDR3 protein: CASASARVQNIQYF
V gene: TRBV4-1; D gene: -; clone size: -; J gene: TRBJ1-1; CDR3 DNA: TGCGCCAGCAGCCAAGAGGGCAGCCAAAACACTGAAGCTTTCTTT; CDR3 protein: CASSQEGSQNTEAFF
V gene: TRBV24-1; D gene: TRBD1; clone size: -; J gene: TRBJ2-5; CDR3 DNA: TGTGCCACCAGTGATATCCGGGACAGGGGGGGAGAGACCCAGTACTTC; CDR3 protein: CATSDIRDRGGETQYF
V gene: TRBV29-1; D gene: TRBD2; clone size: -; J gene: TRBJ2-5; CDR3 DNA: TGCAGCGTGCGTAGGACTAGCGGGAGGGAGACCCAGTACTTC; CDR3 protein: CSVRRTSGRETQYF
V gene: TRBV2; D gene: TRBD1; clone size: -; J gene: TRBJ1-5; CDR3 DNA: TGTGCCAGCAGTGAAGGGGACAGGGAGGGCAATCAGCCCCAGCATTTT; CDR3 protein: CASSEGDREGNQPQHF
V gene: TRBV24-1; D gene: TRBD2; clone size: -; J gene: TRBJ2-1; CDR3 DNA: TGTGCCACCAGTGCGTCCGGGCGGGAGGGGTACAATGAGCAGTTCTTC; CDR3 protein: CATSASGREGYNEQFF
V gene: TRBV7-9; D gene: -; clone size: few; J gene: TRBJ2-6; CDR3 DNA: TGTGCCAGCAGCTCTTCGACTACAAAACGCTCTGGGGCCAACGTCCTGACTTTC; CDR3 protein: CASSSSTTKRSGANVLTF
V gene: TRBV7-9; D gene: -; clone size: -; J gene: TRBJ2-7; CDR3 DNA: TGTGCCAGCAGCGCAAGCAGTGCTAGCGAGCAGTACTTC; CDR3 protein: CASSASSASEQYF
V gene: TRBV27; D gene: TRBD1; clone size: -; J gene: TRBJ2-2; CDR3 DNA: TGTGCCAGCAGACCAGAGGCAGGGGGTTACACCGGGGAGCTGTTTTTT; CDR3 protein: CASRPEAGGYTGELFF
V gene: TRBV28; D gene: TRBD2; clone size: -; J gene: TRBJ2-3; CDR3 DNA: TGTGCCAGCAGTTTAGCGGGGGAGCTACTAACTAGCACAGATACGCAGTATTTT; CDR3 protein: CASSLAGELLTSTDTQYF
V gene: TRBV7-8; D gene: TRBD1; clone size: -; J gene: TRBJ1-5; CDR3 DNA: TGTGCCAGCAGCTTTCGAACGGACAGGGGGCGCGTTCAGCCCCAGCATTTT; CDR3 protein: CASSFRTDRGRVQPQHF
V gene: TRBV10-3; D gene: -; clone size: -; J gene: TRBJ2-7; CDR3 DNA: TGTGCCATCAGTGAGGCCCTAGGTGGGAGCTACGAGCAGTACTTC; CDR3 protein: CAISEALGGSYEQYF
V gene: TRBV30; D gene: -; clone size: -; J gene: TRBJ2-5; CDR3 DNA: TGTGCCTGGAGTGTACTCGGAGAGACCCAGTACTTC; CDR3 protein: CAWSVLGETQYF
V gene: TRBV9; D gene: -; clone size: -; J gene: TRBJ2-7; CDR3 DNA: TGTGCCAGCAGCGAGGGGGGGGTCCCCAACTACGAGCAGTACTTC; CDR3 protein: CASSEGGVPNYEQYF
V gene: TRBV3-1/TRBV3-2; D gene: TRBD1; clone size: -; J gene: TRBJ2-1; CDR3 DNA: TGTGCCAGCAGCCACTCAAGGACAGGGTTGGGAACTAGCTCCTACAATGAGCAGTTCTTC; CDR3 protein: CASSHSRTGLGTSSYNEQFF
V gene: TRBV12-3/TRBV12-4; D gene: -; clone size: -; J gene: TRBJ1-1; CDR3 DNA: TGTGCCAGCAGTTGGCGGGGGAACACTGAAGCTTTCTTT; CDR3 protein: CASSWRGNTEAFF
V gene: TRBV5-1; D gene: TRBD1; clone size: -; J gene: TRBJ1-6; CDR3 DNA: TGCGCCAGCAGCTTACAGGGGTCCTATAATTCACCCCTCCACTTT; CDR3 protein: CASSLQGSYNSPLHF
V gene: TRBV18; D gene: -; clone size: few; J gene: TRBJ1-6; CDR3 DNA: TGTGCCAGCTCACCAACAGGGTCCTATAATGGTTCACCCCTCCACTTT; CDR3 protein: CASSPTGSYNGSPLHF
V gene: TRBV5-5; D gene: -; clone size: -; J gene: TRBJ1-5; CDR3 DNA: TGTGCCAGCAGCTTGGATGGGGGAGGGAATCAGCCCCAGCATTTT; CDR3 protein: CASSLDGGGNQPQHF
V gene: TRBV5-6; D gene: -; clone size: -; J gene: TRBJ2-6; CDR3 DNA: TGTGCCAGCAGCCCTGGGCTTTTCTTCTCTGGGGCCAACGTCCTGACTTTC; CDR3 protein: CASSPGLFFSGANVLTF
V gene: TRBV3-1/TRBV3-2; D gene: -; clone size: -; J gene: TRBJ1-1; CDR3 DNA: TGTGCCAGCAGCCAAGGAGAGGGTTACACTGAAGCTTTCTTT; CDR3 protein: CASSQGEGYTEAFF
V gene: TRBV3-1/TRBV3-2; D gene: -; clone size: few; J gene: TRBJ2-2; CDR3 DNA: TGTGCCAGCAGGGCTCCACGCCGGGATAACACCGGGGAGCTGTTTTTT; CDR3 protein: CASRAPRRDNTGELFF
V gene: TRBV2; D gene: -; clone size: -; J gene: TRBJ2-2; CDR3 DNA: TGTGCCAGCAGTTACAGCTCGAACACCGGGGAGCTGTTTTTT; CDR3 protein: CASSYSSNTGELFF
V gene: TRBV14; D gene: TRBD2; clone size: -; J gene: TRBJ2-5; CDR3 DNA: TGTGCCAGCAGCCAAGAATCTAGCGGGGGAGCCCAGTACTTC; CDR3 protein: CASSQESSGGAQYF
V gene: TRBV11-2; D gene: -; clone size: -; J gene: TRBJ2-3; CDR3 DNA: TGTGCCAGCAGCTTAGATCTTTGGCTAGCTCGAGGAGATACGCAGTATTTT; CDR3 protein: CASSLDLWLARGDTQYF
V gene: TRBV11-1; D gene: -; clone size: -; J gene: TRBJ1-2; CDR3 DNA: TGTGCCAGCAGCTCCCGGACAAGTAACTATGGCTACACCTTC; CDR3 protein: CASSSRTSNYGYTF